One T cell receptor (beta chain) is described in this entry. CDR1 and CDR2 (germline): MNHEY, SVGEGT. The V end lost 0 bases, the J end lost 0 bases, and 8 bases lay between the germline ends. The CDR3 consists of 15 residues. These data belong to a study of blood T cell repertoires in COVID-19. Overall study context: COVID-19 samples from acute and convalescent phases originated in the United States, Italy and Spain. T cells, B-cell-depleted T cells, or PBMCs provided the cDNA or gDNA that served as material.

Methods used by the authors: How many nucleated cells were present was estimated from reference gene primer amplification. The assay was immunoSEQ multiplex PCR, and TCRdb's table has in-frame clones only and misses some. The DNA gave D and trimming, while V, J and clone size come from that table. The profile shows fewer than 250,000 clones, about 83% of them singletons. The source material was peripheral blood. The rearrangement links TRBV6-2 or TRBV6-3 to TRBJ2-5; D remains ambiguous. The receptor was isolated from a woman in her forties or fifties with acute or convalescent COVID-19. CDR3: CASSYSVGDQETQYF. For the CDR3, the DNA is TGTGCCAGCAGTTACTCGGTAGGAGACCAAGAGACCCAGTACTTC.